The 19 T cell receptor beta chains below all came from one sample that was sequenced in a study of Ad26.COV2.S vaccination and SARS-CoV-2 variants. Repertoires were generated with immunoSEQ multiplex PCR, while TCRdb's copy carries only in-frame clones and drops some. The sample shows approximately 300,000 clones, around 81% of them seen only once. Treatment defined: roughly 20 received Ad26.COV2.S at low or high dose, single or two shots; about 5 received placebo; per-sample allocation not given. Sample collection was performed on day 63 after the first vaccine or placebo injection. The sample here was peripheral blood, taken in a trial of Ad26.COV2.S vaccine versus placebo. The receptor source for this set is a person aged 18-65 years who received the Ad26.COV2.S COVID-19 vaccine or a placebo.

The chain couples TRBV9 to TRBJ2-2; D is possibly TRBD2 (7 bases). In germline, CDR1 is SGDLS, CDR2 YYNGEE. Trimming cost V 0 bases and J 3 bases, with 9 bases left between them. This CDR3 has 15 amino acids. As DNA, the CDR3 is TGTGCCAGCAGCGTAGGAGGGGGGGACACCGGGGAGCTGTTTTTT. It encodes CASSVGGGDTGELFF.

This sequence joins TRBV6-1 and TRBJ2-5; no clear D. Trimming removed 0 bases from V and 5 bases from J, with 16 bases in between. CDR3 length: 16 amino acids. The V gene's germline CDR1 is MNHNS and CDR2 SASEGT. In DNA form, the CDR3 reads TGTGCCAGCAGTGAAGCGAGTACAGATGCTTTGGAGACCCAGTACTTC. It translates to CASSEASTDALETQYF.

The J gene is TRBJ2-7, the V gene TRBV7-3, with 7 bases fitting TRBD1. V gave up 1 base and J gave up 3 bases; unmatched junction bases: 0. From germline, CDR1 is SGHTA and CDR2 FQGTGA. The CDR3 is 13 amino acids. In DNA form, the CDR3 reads TGTGCCAGCAGCTTAAACAGGGGCTACGAGCAGTACTTC. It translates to CASSLNRGYEQYF.

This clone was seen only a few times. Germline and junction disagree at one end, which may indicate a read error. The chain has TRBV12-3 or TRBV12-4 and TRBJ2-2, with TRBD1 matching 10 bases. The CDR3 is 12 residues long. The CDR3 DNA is TGTGCCAGCAGTTTGGGACAGGGGAGCACTCTTTTT. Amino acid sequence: CASSLGQGSTLF.

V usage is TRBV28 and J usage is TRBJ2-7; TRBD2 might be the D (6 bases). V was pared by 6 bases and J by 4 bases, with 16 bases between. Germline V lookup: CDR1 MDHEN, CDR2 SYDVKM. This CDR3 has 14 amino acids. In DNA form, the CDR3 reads TGTGCCAGCAGCCTTGGGGGGAGTACGTACGAGCAGTACTTC. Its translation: CASSLGGSTYEQYF.

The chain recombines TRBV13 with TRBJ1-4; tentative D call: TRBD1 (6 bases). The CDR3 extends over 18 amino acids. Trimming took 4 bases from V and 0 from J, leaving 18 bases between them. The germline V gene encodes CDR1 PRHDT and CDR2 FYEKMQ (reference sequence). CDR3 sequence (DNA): TGTGCCAGCAGCTCCCAGGGGTCGGGAGCCCCAACTAATGAAAAACTGTTTTTT. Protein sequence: CASSSQGSGAPTNEKLFF.

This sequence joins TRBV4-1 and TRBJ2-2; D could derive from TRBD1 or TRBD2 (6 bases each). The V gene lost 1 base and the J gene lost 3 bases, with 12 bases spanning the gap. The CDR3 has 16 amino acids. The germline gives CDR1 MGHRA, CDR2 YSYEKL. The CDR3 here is CASSQARGADTGELFF. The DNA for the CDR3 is TGCGCCAGCAGCCAAGCTAGGGGGGCGGACACCGGGGAGCTGTTTTTT.

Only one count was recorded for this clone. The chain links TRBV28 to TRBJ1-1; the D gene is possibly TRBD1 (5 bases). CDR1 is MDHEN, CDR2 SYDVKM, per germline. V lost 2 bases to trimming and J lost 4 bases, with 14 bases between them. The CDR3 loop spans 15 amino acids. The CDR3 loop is CASSLGGTLSTEAFF. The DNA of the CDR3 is TGTGCCAGCAGTTTAGGGGGGACCTTGAGCACTGAAGCTTTCTTT.

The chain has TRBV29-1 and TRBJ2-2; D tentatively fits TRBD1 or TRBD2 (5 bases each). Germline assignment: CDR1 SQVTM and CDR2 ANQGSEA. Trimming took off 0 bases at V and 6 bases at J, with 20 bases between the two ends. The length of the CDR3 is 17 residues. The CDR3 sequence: CSVEDLVGQGVAGELFF. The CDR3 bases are TGCAGCGTTGAAGATCTGGTTGGGCAGGGAGTTGCCGGGGAGCTGTTTTTT.

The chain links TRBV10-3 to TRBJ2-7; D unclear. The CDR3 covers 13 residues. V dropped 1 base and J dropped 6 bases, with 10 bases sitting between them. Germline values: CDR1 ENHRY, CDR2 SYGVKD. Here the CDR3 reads CAISEFRVSEQYF. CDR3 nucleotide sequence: TGTGCCATCAGTGAGTTTAGGGTTAGCGAGCAGTACTTC.

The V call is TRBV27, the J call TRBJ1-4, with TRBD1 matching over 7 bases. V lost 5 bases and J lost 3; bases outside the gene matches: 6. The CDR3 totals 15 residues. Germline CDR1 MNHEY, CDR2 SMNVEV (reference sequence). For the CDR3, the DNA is TGTGCCAGCAGTACCTATGACAGGGCTAATGAAAAACTGTTTTTT. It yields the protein CASSTYDRANEKLFF.

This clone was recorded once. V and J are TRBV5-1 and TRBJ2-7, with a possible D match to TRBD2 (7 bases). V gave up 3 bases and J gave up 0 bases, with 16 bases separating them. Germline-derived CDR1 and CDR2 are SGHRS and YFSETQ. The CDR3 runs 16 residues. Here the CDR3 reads CASSWARGGSSYEQYF. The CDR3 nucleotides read TGCGCCAGCAGCTGGGCGAGGGGGGGAAGCTCCTACGAGCAGTACTTC.

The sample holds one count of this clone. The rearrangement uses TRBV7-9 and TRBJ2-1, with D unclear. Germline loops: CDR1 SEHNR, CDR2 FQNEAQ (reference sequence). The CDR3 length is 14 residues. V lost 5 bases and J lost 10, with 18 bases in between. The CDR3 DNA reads TGTGCCAGCAGCCGCCAGAATACCAAGGGAGAGCAGTTCTTC. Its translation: CASSRQNTKGEQFF.

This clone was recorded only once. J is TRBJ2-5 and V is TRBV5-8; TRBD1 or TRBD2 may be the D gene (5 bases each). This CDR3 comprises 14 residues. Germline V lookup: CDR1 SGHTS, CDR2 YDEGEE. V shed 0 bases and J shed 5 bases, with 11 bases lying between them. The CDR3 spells CASSLARGAETQYF. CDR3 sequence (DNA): TGTGCCAGCAGCTTGGCCCGGGGCGCGGAGACCCAGTACTTC.

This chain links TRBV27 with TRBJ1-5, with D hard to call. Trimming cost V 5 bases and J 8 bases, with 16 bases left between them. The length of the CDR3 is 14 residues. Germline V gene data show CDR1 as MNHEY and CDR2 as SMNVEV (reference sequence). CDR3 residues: CASSPWTDREPQHF. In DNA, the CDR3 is TGTGCCAGCAGTCCATGGACGGACCGGGAGCCCCAGCATTTT.

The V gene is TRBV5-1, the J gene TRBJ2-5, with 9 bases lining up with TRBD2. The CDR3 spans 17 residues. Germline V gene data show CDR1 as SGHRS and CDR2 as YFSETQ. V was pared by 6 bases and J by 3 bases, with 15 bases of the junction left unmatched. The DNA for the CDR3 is TGCGCCAGCACCGAGGGGGTAGCGGGGGCCCATGAAGAGACCCAGTACTTC. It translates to CASTEGVAGAHEETQYF.

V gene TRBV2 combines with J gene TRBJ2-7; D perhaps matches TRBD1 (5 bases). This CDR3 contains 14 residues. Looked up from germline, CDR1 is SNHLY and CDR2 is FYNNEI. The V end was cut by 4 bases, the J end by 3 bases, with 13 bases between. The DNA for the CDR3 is TGTGCCAGCAGTGGCAGGGATCTTATCTACGAGCAGTACTTC. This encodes CASSGRDLIYEQYF.

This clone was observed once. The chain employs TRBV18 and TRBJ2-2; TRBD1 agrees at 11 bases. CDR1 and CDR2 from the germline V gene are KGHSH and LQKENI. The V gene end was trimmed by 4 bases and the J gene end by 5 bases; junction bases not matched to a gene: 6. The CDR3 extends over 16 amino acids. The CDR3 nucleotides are TGTGCCAGCTCACAACGGACAGGGGGCGAGACCGGGGAGCTGTTTTTT. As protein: CASSQRTGGETGELFF.

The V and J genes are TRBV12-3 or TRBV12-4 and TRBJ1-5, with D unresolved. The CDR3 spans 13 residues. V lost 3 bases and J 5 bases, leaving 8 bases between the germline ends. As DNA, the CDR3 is TGTGCCAGCAGTTTTCGGGTCCATCAGCCCCAGCATTTT. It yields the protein CASSFRVHQPQHF.